The clone carrying this TCR beta chain has at least ten counts. Its antigen remains unidentified. The entry originates in a study of blood T cells in healthy people across ages. The wider study: Template switching captured about one barcoded beta molecule per two T cells.

General study findings and limits: With age, beta diversity per million T cells declined roughly linearly, significantly by 40. The diversity estimates, figures obtained from one million T cells, were considered underestimates.

There are 13 residues in the CDR3. V shed 8 bases and J shed 6 bases, with 17 bases lying between them. The germline V gene has CDR1 MNHEY and CDR2 SVGAGI. Together with a sample-barcoded 5' primer, a J-beta primer mix was included in a second PCR lasting about 7 to 12 cycles. TCRdb independently ran MiXCR on the 5' RACE reads; one entry per CDR3 protein. The profile shows about 580,000 distinct CDR3 sequences, around 50% of them singletons. Sequenced: blood. V and J are TRBV6-5 and TRBJ2-7; D not resolved. The sequence derives from a man at least 80 years old in good health. In DNA form, the CDR3 reads TGTGCCAGCCGTTCTCCCCGCCGCGGCGAGCAGTACTTC. Translating gives CASRSPRRGEQYF.